One and the same sample provided the 5 T cell receptor beta chains below, sequenced in a study of blood T cell repertoires in COVID-19. TCRdb keeps only in-frame clones here, not all; method: immunoSEQ multiplex PCR. Among about 160,000 clones, approximately 92% were seen once, and the ten largest hold 4.6%. Material: peripheral blood. Source of these receptors: a woman aged 50 to 65 with acute or convalescent COVID-19.

The rearrangement joins TRBV6-5 to TRBJ1-1; 7 bases are a match to TRBD1. The CDR3 has 15 amino acids. CDR1 is MNHEY, CDR2 SVGAGI, per germline. Trimming cost V 5 bases and J 0 bases; bases outside gene matches: 6. The CDR3 protein is CASSPQTGMNTEAFF. Here the CDR3 DNA reads TGTGCCAGCAGTCCTCAGACAGGGATGAACACTGAAGCTTTCTTT.

The rearrangement links TRBV29-1 to TRBJ1-1; 9 bases fit TRBD1. Germline trimming cut 3 bases from V and 5 bases from J; bases unmatched to any gene: 13. The CDR3 length is 16 residues. Germline V CDR1 and CDR2: SQVTM, ANQGSEA. CDR3 sequence (DNA): TGCAGCGTTGAGCGGTATTCGACAGGGGGATTAACTGAAGCTTTCTTT. Protein sequence: CSVERYSTGGLTEAFF.

This clone was detected once. The J gene is TRBJ2-2, the V gene TRBV29-1; no clear D gene. The CDR3 totals 15 residues. Germline assignment: CDR1 SQVTM and CDR2 ANQGSEA. V lost 0 bases, J lost 1 base, and 9 bases lay in between. DNA of the CDR3: TGCAGCGTTGAAGACATGGAGCGGAACACCGGGGAGCTGTTTTTT. Translation gives CSVEDMERNTGELFF.

This chain connects TRBV2 to TRBJ2-7; tentatively, D is TRBD1 (5 bases). Germline CDR1 and CDR2: SNHLY and FYNNEI. This CDR3 comprises 12 residues. V was trimmed by 4 bases and J by 3 bases, leaving 7 bases between them. CDR3 sequence (DNA): TGTGCCAGCAGTGGAGACAGCTACGAGCAGTACTTC. Translated: CASSGDSYEQYF.

This chain uses TRBV6-5 with TRBJ1-6; a weak D match, TRBD1 (5 bases). V lost 6 bases, J lost 4 bases, and 10 bases lay in between. CDR3 length equals 14 residues. The germline CDR1 and CDR2 sequences are MNHEY and SVGAGI. CDR3 sequence reads: CASRRQLYNSPLHF. In nucleotides, the CDR3 is TGTGCCAGCAGGAGACAGTTGTATAATTCACCCCTCCACTTT.